These 13 T cell receptor beta chains were sequenced from one sample in a study of T cells after yellow fever vaccination. TCRdb re-called the 5' RACE reads with MiXCR, one entry per CDR3 protein. Seen here are over 15,000 distinct CDR3 sequences, more than 4% observed once, and the top ten hold over 0.4%. The sample was PBMCs, either bulk or a sorted T-cell subset (CD4+, CD8+, memory, or dextramer-sorted; not recorded which), taken 15 days after the yellow fever booster vaccination. All receptors come from a man aged 25 to 40 who received the YFV17D yellow fever vaccine.

This clonotype was picked up many times. V gene TRBV10-3 combines with J gene TRBJ2-1; 8 nucleotides align to TRBD2. Looked up from germline, CDR1 is ENHRY and CDR2 is SYGVKD. After removal of 8 bases from V and 10 bases from J, the junction contained 7 bases not matched to a gene. CDR3 length equals 12 residues. Here the CDR3 reads CAIRGGYGEQFF. As DNA, the CDR3 is TGTGCCATCCGGGGGGGTTATGGAGAGCAGTTCTTC.

Many counts were recorded for this clonotype. The chain combines TRBV6-1 with TRBJ1-2; 10 bases align to TRBD1. This CDR3 is built from 14 residues. With 4 bases clipped from V and 7 bases from J, the junction kept 6 bases outside the gene matches. CDR1 is MNHNS and CDR2 is SASEGT in the germline V gene. CDR3 sequence (DNA): TGTGCCAGCAGTGTGGGACAGGGGATCGGTGGCTACACCTTC. It encodes CASSVGQGIGGYTF.

This clonotype was counted at least ten times. The chain uses TRBV7-8 and TRBJ2-1; D remains ambiguous. This CDR3 has 16 amino acids. From germline, CDR1 is SGHVS and CDR2 FQNEAQ. The V end lost 1 base, the J end lost 0 bases, and 10 bases lay between the germline ends. The CDR3 nucleotides are TGTGCCAGCAGCTTAGTAGGCAGGAGCTCCTACAATGAGCAGTTCTTC. It translates to CASSLVGRSSYNEQFF.

This clonotype was seen repeatedly, ten times or more. One end of the junction fails to match germline, which may point to a read error. V usage is TRBV27 and J usage is TRBJ2-3; TRBD1 aligns across 7 bases. The CDR3 length is 15 residues. In germline, CDR1 is MNHEY, CDR2 SMNVEV (reference sequence). The CDR3 nucleotides read TGTGCCAGCAGTATATCGACAGGGAAAACAGATACGCAGTATTTT. It yields the protein CASSISTGKTDTQYF.

In this sample, this clonotype turned up many times. This chain joins TRBV5-1 and TRBJ2-2; weak D call: TRBD1 (6 bases). The CDR3 runs to 14 residues. Germline V CDR1 and CDR2: SGHRS, YFSETQ. Trimming removed 2 bases from V and 6 bases from J, with 11 bases in between. The DNA for the CDR3 is TGCGCCAGCAGCTTCCTACAGGGCCCCGGGGAGCTGTTTTTT. This codes for CASSFLQGPGELFF.

This clonotype was observed at least ten times. V and J are TRBV5-5 and TRBJ2-3, with 8 bases aligning to TRBD2. Germline assignment: CDR1 SGHKS and CDR2 YYEKEE (reference sequence). The CDR3 consists of 15 residues. Trimming at V came to 4 bases and at J to 2 bases, leaving 6 bases not matched to a gene. The CDR3 reads CASSVISGATDTQYF. The CDR3 DNA reads TGTGCCAGCAGCGTGATTAGCGGGGCCACAGATACGCAGTATTTT.

This clonotype was detected ten times or more. V is TRBV4-2 and J is TRBJ1-2, with 7 positions matching TRBD1. From germline, CDR1 is LGHNA and CDR2 YNFKEQ. Trimming took 4 bases from V and 4 from J; bases not matched to a gene: 9. The CDR3 is 15 residues long. The CDR3: CASSPGDRASYGYTF. For the CDR3, the DNA is TGTGCCAGCAGCCCCGGCGACAGGGCGAGCTATGGCTACACCTTC.

This clonotype was recorded many times. J is TRBJ2-7 and V is TRBV28; 10 bases fit TRBD1. The CDR3 is 16 amino acids. Germline V lookup: CDR1 MDHEN, CDR2 SYDVKM. V shed 2 bases, J shed 2 bases, and the junction held 6 bases outside the gene matches. The CDR3 DNA follows: TGTGCCAGCAGTTTAAGGGACAGGGGAACCCCCTACGAGCAGTACTTC. This translates into CASSLRDRGTPYEQYF. Using reference TRBV28 and TRBJ2-7 for the parts outside the CDR3, the full variable domain is DVKVTQSSRYLVKRTGEKVFLECVQDMDHENMFWYRQDPGLGLRLIYFSYDVKMKEKGDIPEGYSVSREKKERFSLILESASTNQTSMYLCASSLRDRGTPYEQYFGPGTRLTVT.

The sample holds many counts of this clonotype. The chain recombines TRBV9 with TRBJ2-4, with 13 bases aligning to TRBD2. Unmatched junction bases numbered 7, after V lost 2 bases and J lost 2 bases. The CDR3 consists of 18 residues. Per germline, CDR1 SGDLS and CDR2 YYNGEE. The chain's CDR3 is CASSVEGGLAGPKNIQYF. The CDR3 DNA is TGTGCCAGCAGCGTCGAGGGGGGACTAGCGGGACCCAAAAACATTCAGTACTTC.

This clonotype was counted at least ten times. This chain connects TRBV29-1 to TRBJ2-1; D is undetermined. The V gene lost 3 bases and the J gene lost 4 bases, with 7 bases spanning the gap. The germline CDR1 and CDR2 sequences are SQVTM and ANQGSEA. The CDR3 runs 12 residues. CDR3 nucleotides: TGCAGCGTTGACGTATTGTACAATGAGCAGTTCTTC. It codes for CSVDVLYNEQFF.

This clonotype was counted many times. This chain uses TRBV6-2 or TRBV6-3 with TRBJ2-5; D gene ambiguous. V lost 2 bases and J 2 bases, leaving 6 bases between the germline ends. Germline V lookup: CDR1 MNHEY, CDR2 SVGEGT. This CDR3 region has 13 residues. CDR3 in amino acids: CASSYRRQETQYF. The CDR3 bases are TGTGCCAGCAGTTACCGCAGACAAGAGACCCAGTACTTC.

This clonotype occurred many times. The chain combines TRBV5-8 with TRBJ2-3, with unresolved D. This CDR3 spans 14 amino acids. The germline gives CDR1 SGHTS, CDR2 YDEGEE. The V and J ends lost 3 bases and 1 base respectively, with 9 bases between them. CDR3 in DNA: TGTGCCAGCAGCTCTGCAGGAGGCACAGATACGCAGTATTTT. Translated: CASSSAGGTDTQYF. The full variable domain, in which reference TRBV5-8 and TRBJ2-3 provide the parts outside the CDR3, is EAGVTQSPTHLIKTRGQQATLRCSPISGHTSVYWYQQALGLGLQFLLWYDEGEERNRGNFPPRFSGRQFPNYSSELNVNALELEDSALYLCASSSAGGTDTQYFGPGTRLTVL.

This clonotype was detected ten times or more. The junction departs from germline at one end; a sequencing error may be responsible. The chain employs TRBV20-1 and TRBJ1-1, with 7 positions matching TRBD1. Germline V gene sequence: CDR1 DFQATT, CDR2 SNEGSKA (reference sequence). The CDR3 spans 11 residues. The chain's CDR3 is CQTGRDTEAFF. CDR3 nucleotides: TGTCAGACAGGGAGGGACACTGAAGCTTTCTTT.